This entry lists 9 T cell receptor beta chains sequenced from one sample in a study of blood T cell repertoires in COVID-19. Assay used: immunoSEQ multiplex PCR; TCRdb lists only in-frame clones, some missing. Of some 18,000 clones in the sample, more than 75% are singletons; the top ten hold roughly 16%. Sequences were obtained from peripheral blood. The source is a human donor in a cohort sampled during active COVID-19.

The rearrangement joins TRBV27 to TRBJ2-7; D perhaps matches TRBD1 (6 bases). Trimming cost V 5 bases and J 1 base, with 21 bases left between them. The CDR3 loop spans 17 amino acids. In germline, CDR1 is MNHEY, CDR2 SMNVEV (reference sequence). The CDR3 nucleotides read TGTGCCAGCAGTCCTGTACGGACAGTCCGTATTTCCTACGAGCAGTACTTC. Translation: CASSPVRTVRISYEQYF.

The chain links TRBV3-1 (or the pseudogene TRBV3-2) to TRBJ2-7; D is possibly TRBD1 (7 bases). The germline V gene has CDR1 LGHDT and CDR2 YNNKEL (reference sequence). V lost 1 base to trimming and J lost 9 bases, with 22 bases between them. The CDR3 extends over 16 amino acids. CDR3: CASSQVLSRDQGGQYF. The CDR3 nucleotides read TGTGCCAGCAGCCAAGTTCTCTCGCGGGATCAGGGGGGGCAGTACTTC.

The chain is built from TRBV20-1 and TRBJ2-3; D is undetermined. Germline V lookup: CDR1 DFQATT, CDR2 SNEGSKA (reference sequence). The CDR3 contains 13 residues. V dropped 3 bases and J dropped 2 bases, with 9 bases sitting between them. The CDR3 coding sequence is TGCAGTGCTAGTTCCGGGTTCACAGATACGCAGTATTTT. This translates into CSASSGFTDTQYF.

This rearrangement joins TRBV24-1 to TRBJ2-3; D unresolved. The length of the CDR3 is 14 residues. CDR1 and CDR2 (germline): KGHDR, SFDVKD. Trimming stripped 4 bases from V and 4 bases from J, with 11 bases between. The CDR3 DNA is TGTGCCACCAGTGAGGGCCAGGTAGCAGATACGCAGTATTTT. The encoded protein is CATSEGQVADTQYF.

V and J are TRBV5-1 and TRBJ1-1; D perhaps matches TRBD1 (6 bases). The CDR3 has 13 amino acids. Germline CDR1 is SGHRS and CDR2 is YFSETQ. The germline V and J ends were trimmed by 0 bases and 5 bases, with 8 bases remaining between them. The CDR3 bases are TGCGCCAGCAGCTTGGACCAGGGGACTGAAGCTTTCTTT. Amino acid sequence: CASSLDQGTEAFF.

The chain has TRBV9 and TRBJ1-3; no reliable D call. The germline V gene has CDR1 SGDLS and CDR2 YYNGEE. The CDR3 length is 15 residues. The ends were cut back, 4 bases at V and 0 bases at J, with 11 bases in the middle. CDR3 sequence (DNA): TGTGCCAGCAGCCCCTGGGAGGGCTCTGGAAACACCATATATTTT. It is translated as CASSPWEGSGNTIYF.

This sequence joins TRBV18 and TRBJ1-4, with D unclear. The germline CDR1 and CDR2 sequences are KGHSH and LQKENI. This CDR3 has 11 residues. Trimming removed 6 bases at V and 4 bases at J, with 3 bases between. The chain's CDR3 is CASSLNEKLFF. Written as DNA, the CDR3 is TGTGCCAGCTCCCTTAATGAAAAACTGTTTTTT.

Concerning this clone: The junction departs from germline at one end; a sequencing error may be responsible. The rearrangement joins TRBV7-9 to TRBJ1-2, with D maybe TRBD1 (6 bases). Germline V gene data show CDR1 as SEHNR and CDR2 as FQNEAQ (reference sequence). The CDR3 has 13 amino acids. CDR3 DNA sequence: TGTGCCAGCAGCTTAGCTGGACAGCCGAGATTTATCTTC. Translation gives CASSLAGQPRFIF.

The chain couples TRBV11-1 to TRBJ2-7; D not certain. Trimming removed 1 base at V and 6 bases at J, with 7 bases between. The CDR3 covers 12 residues. The germline CDR1 and CDR2 sequences are SGHAT and FQDESV (reference sequence). The CDR3 loop reads CASSLDLSEQYF. In DNA form, the CDR3 reads TGTGCCAGCAGCTTAGACTTGTCCGAGCAGTACTTC.